Below are 10 T cell receptor beta chains sequenced from a single sample in a study of response to subunit inactivated influenza vaccine. TCRdb re-called the RT-PCR reads with MiXCR, one entry per CDR3 protein. The data hold more than 550,000 distinct CDR3 sequences, with roughly 12% observed a single time. Sequenced here: PBMCs from blood, sampled on the day of vaccination. The receptors come from a man aged 45-60 years who received an inactivated influenza vaccine.

Only a few counts were recorded for this clonotype. The V call is TRBV6-2 or TRBV6-3, the J call TRBJ2-3; D is uncertain. The CDR3 is 13 amino acids. Trimming took off 10 bases at V and 2 bases at J, with 13 bases between the two ends. CDR1 is MNHEY, CDR2 SVGEGT, per germline. CDR3 amino acids: CATVAVYTDTQYF. CDR3 in DNA: TGTGCCACCGTGGCGGTCTACACAGATACGCAGTATTTT.

About this clonotype: This may stem from a read error, because a much larger clone lies one nucleotide away. This chain links TRBV20-1 with TRBJ2-5; D unclear. CDR1 is DFQATT and CDR2 is SNEGSKA in the germline V gene (reference sequence). This CDR3 comprises 13 residues. CDR3: CSARALYQETQDF. For the CDR3, the DNA is TGCAGTGCTAGAGCGCTTTACCAAGAGACCCAGGACTTC.

V usage is TRBV6-4 and J usage is TRBJ2-3, with D possibly matching TRBD1 (6 bases). V dropped 8 bases and J dropped 3 bases, with 21 bases sitting between them. Germline CDR1 is MRHNA and CDR2 is SNTAGT. The CDR3 is made up of 16 amino acids. The CDR3 region is CASHDLYRVRTDTQYF. CDR3 nucleotide sequence: TGTGCCAGCCATGACCTATACAGGGTTCGGACAGATACGCAGTATTTT.

The CDR3 here is CASSGSGGNTEAFF. The CDR3 DNA sequence: TGTGCCAGCAGCGGTTCAGGGGGGAACACTGAAGCTTTCTTT. The chain carries TRBV5-5 and TRBJ1-1, with 7 positions matching TRBD1. J lost 1 base, V lost 4 bases, and 4 bases had no gene match. CDR3 length: 14 residues. Germline CDR1 and CDR2: SGHKS and YYEKEE (reference sequence).

The genes are TRBV28 and TRBJ2-3, with D possibly being TRBD2 (6 bases). Germline lookup yields CDR1 MDHEN and CDR2 SYDVKM. V was clipped by 4 bases and J by 2 bases, with 13 bases between them. The CDR3 consists of 15 residues. CDR3 protein: CASSYRDSSTDTQYF. The CDR3 coding sequence is TGTGCCAGCAGTTACCGGGACTCATCCACAGATACGCAGTATTTT.

This clonotype was detected only a few times. The chain couples TRBV12-3 or TRBV12-4 to TRBJ2-2, with D uncertain. V gave up 3 bases and J gave up 6 bases, with 8 bases separating them. The CDR3 length is 13 residues. The CDR3 loop is CASSFYKSGELFF. CDR3 DNA: TGTGCCAGCAGTTTCTATAAATCCGGGGAGCTGTTTTTT.

In this sample, this clonotype turned up a few times. The chain employs TRBV14 and TRBJ2-7; D not resolved. Germline-derived CDR1 and CDR2 are SGHDN and FVKESK. This CDR3 contains 11 residues. V was cut by 4 bases and J by 7 bases, with 8 bases left in between. CDR3 loop: CASSRFEEQYF. The CDR3 bases are TGTGCCAGCAGCCGATTTGAGGAGCAGTACTTC.

In its sample, this clonotype was seen many times. The chain joins TRBV12-3 or TRBV12-4 to TRBJ2-7, with TRBD2 matching over 10 bases. Trimming took 4 bases from V and 5 from J; bases not matched to a gene: 5. This CDR3 has 14 residues. The CDR3 nucleotides read TGTGCCAGCAGTTCTAGCGGGGGAACCCACGAGCAGTACTTC. Its protein product is CASSSSGGTHEQYF.

The chain has TRBV29-1 and TRBJ1-2, with 10 bases that match TRBD1. The CDR3 is 13 amino acids. The V gene end was trimmed by 1 base and the J gene end by 7 bases; junction bases not matched to a gene: 3. CDR1 is SQVTM and CDR2 is ANQGSEA in the germline V gene. CDR3 loop: CSVEARTGGGYTF. CDR3 coding DNA: TGCAGCGTTGAAGCTAGGACAGGGGGTGGCTACACCTTC.

This chain joins TRBV7-8 and TRBJ2-3; no reliable D call. The CDR3 contains 12 residues. CDR1 and CDR2 from the germline V gene are SGHVS and FQNEAQ. V lost 3 bases to trimming and J lost 5 bases, with 6 bases between them. The CDR3 sequence: CASSFRGDTQYF. The CDR3 DNA reads as TGTGCCAGCAGCTTTCGAGGAGATACGCAGTATTTT. The entire variable domain, with the rest obtained from reference TRBV7-8 and TRBJ2-3, is as follows: GAGVSQSPRYKVAKRGQDVALRCDPISGHVSLFWYQQALGQGPEFLTYFQNEAQLDKSGLPSDRFFAERPEGSVSTLKIQRTQQEDSAVYLCASSFRGDTQYFGPGTRLTVL.